This T cell receptor beta chain comes out of a study of cytomegalovirus exposure and HLA in healthy donors. Trimming left V 2 bases short and J 6 bases short, with 8 bases between. The CDR3 extends over 12 amino acids. CDR1 is MNHEY and CDR2 is SVGAGI in the germline V gene. It was with 60 Vbeta and 13 Jbeta primers that the PCR ran. TCRdb's table, derived via immunoSEQ multiplex PCR, lists solely in-frame clones and lacks some. In total, the table holds 150,000 to 250,000 clones. General observations from the study: Cytomegalovirus association was listed for about 160 TCR beta chains.

As to this clone: As yet, its antigen is unknown. In the same sample, other DNA sequences code for this CDR3.

Sequenced input: PBMCs. The source is a boy younger than 18 in good health and CMV-seronegative. The chain recombines TRBV6-5 with TRBJ2-7, with unresolved D. CDR3 nucleotides: TGTGCCAGCAGTTACCTCGGTGGCGAGCAGTACTTC. This sequence encodes CASSYLGGEQYF.